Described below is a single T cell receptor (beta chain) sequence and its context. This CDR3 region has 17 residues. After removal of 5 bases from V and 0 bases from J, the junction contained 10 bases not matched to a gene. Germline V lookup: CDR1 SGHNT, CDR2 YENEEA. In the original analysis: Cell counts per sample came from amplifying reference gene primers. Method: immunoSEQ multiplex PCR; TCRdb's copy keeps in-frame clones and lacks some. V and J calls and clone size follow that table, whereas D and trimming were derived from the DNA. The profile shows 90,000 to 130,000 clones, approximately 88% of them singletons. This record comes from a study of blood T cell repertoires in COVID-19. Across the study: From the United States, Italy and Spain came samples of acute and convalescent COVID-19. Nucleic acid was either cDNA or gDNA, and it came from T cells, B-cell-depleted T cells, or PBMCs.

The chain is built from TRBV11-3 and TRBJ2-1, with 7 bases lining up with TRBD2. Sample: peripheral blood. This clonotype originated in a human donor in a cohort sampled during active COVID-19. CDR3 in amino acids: CASSRAGGSVSYNEQFF. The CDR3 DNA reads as TGTGCCAGCAGCCGTGCGGGCGGGAGCGTCTCCTACAATGAGCAGTTCTTC.